This record looks at one T cell receptor (beta chain) sequence and its context. The antigen is unknown. The source of the sample is a study of cytomegalovirus exposure and HLA in healthy donors. The study's findings and limits: The likely explanation for a cluster of highly shared sequence variants was sequencing artifact. A later analysis linked around 15,000 TCR beta sequences to HLA alleles at 0.05 false discovery rate.

PCR involved 60 Vbeta and 13 Jbeta primers. Generated by immunoSEQ multiplex PCR, the TCRdb table keeps only in-frame clones and is missing some. This table holds about 64,000 clones. This CDR3 region has 15 residues. V shed 5 bases, J shed 7 bases, and the junction held 14 bases outside the gene matches. Germline V gives CDR1 SNHLY, CDR2 FYNNEI. The chain recombines TRBV2 with TRBJ2-7; 7 bases map to TRBD1. The receptor comes from a woman aged 18-29 years in good health and CMV-seronegative. The sample comprised PBMCs. The CDR3 sequence: CASSLAQGIGEEQYF. CDR3 nucleotides: TGTGCCAGCAGTCTCGCACAGGGGATAGGAGAGGAGCAGTACTTC. Full variable domain (rest looked up from reference TRBV2 and TRBJ2-7): EPEVTQTPSHQVTQMGQEVILRCVPISNHLYFYWYRQILGQKVEFLVSFYNNEISEKSEIFDDQFSVERPDGSNFTLKIRSTKLEDSAMYFCASSLAQGIGEEQYFGPGTRLTVT.